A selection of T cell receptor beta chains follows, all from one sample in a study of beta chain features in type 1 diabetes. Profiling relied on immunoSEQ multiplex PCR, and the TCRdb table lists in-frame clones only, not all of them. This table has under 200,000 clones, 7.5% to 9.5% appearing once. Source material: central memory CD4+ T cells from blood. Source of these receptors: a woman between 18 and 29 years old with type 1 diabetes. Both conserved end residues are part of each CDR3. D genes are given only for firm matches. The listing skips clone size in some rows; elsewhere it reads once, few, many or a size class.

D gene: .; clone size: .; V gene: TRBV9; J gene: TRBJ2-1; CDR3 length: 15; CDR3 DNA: TGTGCCAGCAGCGTAGACAGCGGCTCCTACAATGAGCAGTTCTTC; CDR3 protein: CASSVDSGSYNEQFF
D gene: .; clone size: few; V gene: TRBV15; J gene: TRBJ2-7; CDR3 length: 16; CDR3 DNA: TGTGCCACCAGCAGAGAACGCAGGGTCACCGGGCACGAGCAGTACTTC; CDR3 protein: CATSRERRVTGHEQYF
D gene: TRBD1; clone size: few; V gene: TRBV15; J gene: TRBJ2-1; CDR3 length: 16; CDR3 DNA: TGTGCCACCAGCAGTGAGGGACAGGGGGCATGGGATGAGCAGTTCTTC; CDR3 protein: CATSSEGQGAWDEQFF
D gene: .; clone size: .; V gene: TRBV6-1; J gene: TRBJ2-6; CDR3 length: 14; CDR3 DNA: TGTGCCAGCAGTCCCACGTCCGGTGCCAACGTCCTGACTTTC; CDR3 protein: CASSPTSGANVLTF
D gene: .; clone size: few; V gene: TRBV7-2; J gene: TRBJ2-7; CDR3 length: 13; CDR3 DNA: TGTGCCAGCAGCCACGGACAGACGGGTGAGCAGTACTTC; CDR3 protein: CASSHGQTGEQYF
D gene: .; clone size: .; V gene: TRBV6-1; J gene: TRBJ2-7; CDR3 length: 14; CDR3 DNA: TGTGCCAGCAGGGACCGCGGGGTAGTCGACGAGCAGTACTTC; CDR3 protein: CASRDRGVVDEQYF
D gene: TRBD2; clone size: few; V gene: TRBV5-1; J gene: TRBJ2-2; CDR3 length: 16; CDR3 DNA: TGCGCCAGCAGCCCTACTAGCGGGGTCGCCAGCGGGGAGCTGTTTTTT; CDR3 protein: CASSPTSGVASGELFF
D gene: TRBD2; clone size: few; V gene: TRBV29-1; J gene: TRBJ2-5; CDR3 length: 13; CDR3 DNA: TGCAGCGTTGTTCGGGGGGGGCAAGAGACCCAGTACTTC; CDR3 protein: CSVVRGGQETQYF
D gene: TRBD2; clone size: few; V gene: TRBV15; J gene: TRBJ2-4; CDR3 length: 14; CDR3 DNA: TGTGCCACCGAAGCGGGAACGGCCAAAAACATTCAGTACTTC; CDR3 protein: CATEAGTAKNIQYF
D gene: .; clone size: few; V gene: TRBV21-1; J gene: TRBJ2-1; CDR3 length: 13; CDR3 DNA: TGTGCCAGCAGCGAACAGGGTGTTGATGAGCAGTTCTTC; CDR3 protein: CASSEQGVDEQFF
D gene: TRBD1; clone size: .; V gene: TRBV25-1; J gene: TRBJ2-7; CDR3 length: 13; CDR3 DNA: TGTGCCAGCAGTGTGGCAGGGGGCTACGAGCAGTACTTC; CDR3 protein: CASSVAGGYEQYF
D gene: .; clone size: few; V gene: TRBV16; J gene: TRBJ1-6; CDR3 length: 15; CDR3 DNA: TGTGCCAGCAGCCGACCGCCCGGGGAAGGTTCACCCCTCCACTTT; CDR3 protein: CASSRPPGEGSPLHF
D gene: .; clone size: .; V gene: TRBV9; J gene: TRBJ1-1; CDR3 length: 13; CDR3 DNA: TGTGCCAGCAGCGACCGGGAGAACACTGAAGCTTTCTTT; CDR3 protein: CASSDRENTEAFF
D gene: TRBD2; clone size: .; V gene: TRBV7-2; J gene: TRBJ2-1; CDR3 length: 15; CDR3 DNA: TGTGCCAGCAGCTTATGGACTAGCCTCTACAATGAGCAGTTCTTC; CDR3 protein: CASSLWTSLYNEQFF
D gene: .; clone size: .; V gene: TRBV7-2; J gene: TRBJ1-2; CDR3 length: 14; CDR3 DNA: TGTGCCAGCAGCTCTCGAACTGCTAACTATGGCTACACCTTC; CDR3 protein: CASSSRTANYGYTF
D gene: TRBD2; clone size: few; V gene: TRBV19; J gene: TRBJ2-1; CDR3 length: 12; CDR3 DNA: TGTGCCAGTAGCGGGAGGGTTAATGAGCAGTTCTTC; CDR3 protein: CASSGRVNEQFF
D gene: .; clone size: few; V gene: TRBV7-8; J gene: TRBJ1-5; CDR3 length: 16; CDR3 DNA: TGTGCCAGCAGCCGGGAGGGCAGTCAGATCAATCAGCCCCAGCATTTT; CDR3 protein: CASSREGSQINQPQHF
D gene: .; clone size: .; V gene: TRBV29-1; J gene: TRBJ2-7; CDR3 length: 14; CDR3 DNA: TGCAGCGTTGAAGCGGTGGAGGGAGGTTACGAGCAGTACTTC; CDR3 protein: CSVEAVEGGYEQYF
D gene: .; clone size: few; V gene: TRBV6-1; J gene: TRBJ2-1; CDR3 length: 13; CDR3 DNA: TGTGCCAGCAGAGTCCCAAGCCCCTATGAGCAGTTCTTC; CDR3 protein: CASRVPSPYEQFF
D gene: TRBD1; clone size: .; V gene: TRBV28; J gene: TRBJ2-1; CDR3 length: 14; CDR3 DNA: TGTGCCAGCAGTTTGGTGACAGGGGGTTATGAGCAGTTCTTC; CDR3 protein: CASSLVTGGYEQFF
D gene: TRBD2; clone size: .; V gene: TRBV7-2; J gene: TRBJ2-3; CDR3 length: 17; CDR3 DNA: TGTGCCAGCAGCTTAGTCGCGCTAGCGGGGACCACAGATACGCAGTATTTT; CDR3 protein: CASSLVALAGTTDTQYF
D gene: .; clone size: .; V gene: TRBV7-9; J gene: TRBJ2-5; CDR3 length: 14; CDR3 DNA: TGTGCCAGCAGCTTAGCAAGCGGCCAAGAGACCCAGTACTTC; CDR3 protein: CASSLASGQETQYF
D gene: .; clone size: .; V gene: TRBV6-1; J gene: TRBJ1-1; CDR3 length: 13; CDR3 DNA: TGTGCCAGCAGTGTTAGGGGCAGTACTGAAGCTTTCTTT; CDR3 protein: CASSVRGSTEAFF
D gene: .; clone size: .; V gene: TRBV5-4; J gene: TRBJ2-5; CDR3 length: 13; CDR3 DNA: TGTGCCAGCAGGGTCATCACAGGGGAGACCCAGTACTTC; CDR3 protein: CASRVITGETQYF
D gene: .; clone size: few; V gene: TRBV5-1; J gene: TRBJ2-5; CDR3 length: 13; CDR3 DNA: TGCGCCAGCAAGGAGCCAGGGTTAGAGACCCAGTACTTC; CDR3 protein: CASKEPGLETQYF
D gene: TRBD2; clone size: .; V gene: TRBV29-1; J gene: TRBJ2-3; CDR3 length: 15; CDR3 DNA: TGCAGCGCTTACGGGACTAGCGGGAACACAGATACGCAGTATTTT; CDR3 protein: CSAYGTSGNTDTQYF
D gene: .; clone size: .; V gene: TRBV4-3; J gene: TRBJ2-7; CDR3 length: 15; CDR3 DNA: TGCGCCAGCAGCCAAGAGACCACAGGGATCTACGAGCAGTACTTC; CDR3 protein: CASSQETTGIYEQYF
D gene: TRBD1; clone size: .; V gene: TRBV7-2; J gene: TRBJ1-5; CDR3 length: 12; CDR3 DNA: TGTGCCAGCAGCTCCAGGACAGGGGCCCAGCATTTT; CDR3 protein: CASSSRTGAQHF
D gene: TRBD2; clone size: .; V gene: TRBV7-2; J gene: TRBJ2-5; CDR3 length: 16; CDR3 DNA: TGTGCCAGCAGCTTTACTAGCGGGAGCGGAAGGGAGACCCAGTACTTC; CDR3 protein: CASSFTSGSGRETQYF